Detailed here is one T cell receptor beta chain. Antigen: not known. The DNA is left out, because the CDR3 cannot be placed on it with certainty; the CDR3 is given as TCRdb lists it. Individual TCR cDNA molecules each bore their own unique molecular identifier. From the 5' RACE reads, TCRdb called clonotypes with MiXCR, one entry per CDR3 protein. Of fewer than 25,000 distinct CDR3 sequences listed, 3% to 3.5% are singletons. The CDR3 has 18 residues if both end residues are counted. Time point noted: sample taken at primary tumor resection. Material for sequencing was whole RNA from tumor, nontumor lung or frozen PBMC, left unsorted. These data come from a study of spatial heterogeneity in lung cancer. On the study more broadly: Averaged across combinations, each unique TCR and UMI pairing appeared more than ten times in raw reads, which were uncorrected.

Overall study results and limits: More often at tumor resection than at routine follow-up, ubiquitous expanded tumor TCRs were detected in the blood.

The sequence was collected from a female donor with early-stage non-small cell lung cancer. Material: PBMCs, obtained at surgery. The chain uses TRBV23-1 and TRBJ2-2; the table's D call, TRBD1, was not checked against the DNA. TRBV23-1 carries the ORF label, with uncertain function. CDR3 region: CASSQRRGQGASPGSCFF.